The clone carrying this T cell receptor (beta chain) was seen more than once but under ten times. V dropped 2 bases and J dropped 7 bases, with 9 bases sitting between them. Germline CDR1 MNHEY, CDR2 SMNVEV (reference sequence). This CDR3 has 13 amino acids. In the original analysis: Nucleated cell counts were estimated from reference gene primer amplification. This table comes from immunoSEQ multiplex PCR, and its TCRdb copy is limited to in-frame clones, with some not included. V and J calls and clone size are copied from that table; D and trimming were computed from the DNA. Among fewer than 120,000 clones, 87% were seen once, and the ten largest hold 4% to 5.5%. The sample originates from a study of blood T cell repertoires in COVID-19.

The chain uses TRBV27 and TRBJ2-1, with D tentatively TRBD2 (6 bases). Sequenced sample: peripheral blood. The TCR comes from a human donor in a cohort sampled during active COVID-19. In nucleotides, the CDR3 is TGTGCCAGCAGTTTAAGTGGGGGGAATGAGCAGTTCTTC. Amino acids: CASSLSGGNEQFF.